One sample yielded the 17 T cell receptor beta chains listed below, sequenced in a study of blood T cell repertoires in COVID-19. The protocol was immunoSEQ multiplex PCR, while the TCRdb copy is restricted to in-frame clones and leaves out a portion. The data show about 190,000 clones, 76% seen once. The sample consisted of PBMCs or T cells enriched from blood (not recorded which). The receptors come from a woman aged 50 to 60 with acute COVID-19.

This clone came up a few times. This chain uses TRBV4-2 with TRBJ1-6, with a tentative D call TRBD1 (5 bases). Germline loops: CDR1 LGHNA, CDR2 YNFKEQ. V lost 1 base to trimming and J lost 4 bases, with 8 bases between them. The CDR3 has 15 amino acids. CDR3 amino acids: CASSQGQIYNSPLHF. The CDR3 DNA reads TGTGCCAGCAGCCAAGGACAGATTTATAATTCACCCCTCCACTTT.

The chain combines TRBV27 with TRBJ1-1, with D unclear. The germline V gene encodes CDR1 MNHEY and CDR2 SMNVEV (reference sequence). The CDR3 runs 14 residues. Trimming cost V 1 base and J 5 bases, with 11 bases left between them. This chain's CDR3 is CASSLLSAGTEAFF. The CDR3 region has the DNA TGTGCCAGCAGTTTATTGTCGGCCGGGACTGAAGCTTTCTTT.

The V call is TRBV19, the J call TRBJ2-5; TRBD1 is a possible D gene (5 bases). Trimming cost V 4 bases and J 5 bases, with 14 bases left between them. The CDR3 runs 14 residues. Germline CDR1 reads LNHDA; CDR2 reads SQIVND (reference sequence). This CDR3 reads CASSSGRVLETQYF. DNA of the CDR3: TGTGCCAGTAGTAGTGGCAGGGTGTTGGAGACCCAGTACTTC.

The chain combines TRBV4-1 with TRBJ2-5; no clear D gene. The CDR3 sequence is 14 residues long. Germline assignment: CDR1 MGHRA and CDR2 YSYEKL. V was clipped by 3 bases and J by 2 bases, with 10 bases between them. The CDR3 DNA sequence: TGCGCCAGCAGCCATCCGTCCCGTCAAGAGACCCAGTACTTC. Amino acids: CASSHPSRQETQYF.

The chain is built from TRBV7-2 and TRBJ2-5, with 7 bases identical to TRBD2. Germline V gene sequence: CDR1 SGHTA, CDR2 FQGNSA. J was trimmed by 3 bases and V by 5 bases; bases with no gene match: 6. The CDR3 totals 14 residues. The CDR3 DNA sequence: TGTGCCAGCAGCCAAAGCGGGAACAAAGAGACCCAGTACTTC. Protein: CASSQSGNKETQYF.

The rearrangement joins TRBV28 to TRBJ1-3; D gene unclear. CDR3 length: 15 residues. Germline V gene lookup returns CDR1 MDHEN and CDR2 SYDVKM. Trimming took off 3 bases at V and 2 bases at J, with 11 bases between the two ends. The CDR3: CASSFFERAGNTIYF. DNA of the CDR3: TGTGCCAGCAGTTTTTTTGAGAGGGCTGGAAACACCATATATTTT.

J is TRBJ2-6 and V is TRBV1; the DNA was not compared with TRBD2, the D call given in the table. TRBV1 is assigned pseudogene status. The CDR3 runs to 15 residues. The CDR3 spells CTSSPGETGANVLTF. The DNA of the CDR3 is TGCACCAGCAGCCCCGGGGAGACAGGGGCCAACGTCCTGACTTTC.

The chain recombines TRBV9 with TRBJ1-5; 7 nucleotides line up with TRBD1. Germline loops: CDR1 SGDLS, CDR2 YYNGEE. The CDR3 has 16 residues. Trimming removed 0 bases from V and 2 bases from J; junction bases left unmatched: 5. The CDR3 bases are TGTGCCAGCAGCGTAGGGACAGGTGATGGCAATCAGCCCCAGCATTTT. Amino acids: CASSVGTGDGNQPQHF.

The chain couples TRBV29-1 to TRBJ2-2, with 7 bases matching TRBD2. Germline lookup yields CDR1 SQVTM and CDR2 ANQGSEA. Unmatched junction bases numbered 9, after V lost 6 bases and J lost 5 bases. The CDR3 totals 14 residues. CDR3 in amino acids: CSVRRSGVTGELFF. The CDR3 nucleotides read TGCAGCGTCCGAAGAAGCGGGGTTACCGGGGAGCTGTTTTTT.

The CDR3 loop is CASSQDTSQGYNEQFF. CDR3 in DNA: TGTGCCAGCAGCCAAGATACTTCTCAGGGATACAATGAGCAGTTCTTC. The V and J genes are TRBV3-1 (or the pseudogene TRBV3-2) and TRBJ2-1; possible D gene TRBD1, 5 bases. Trimming took off 0 bases at V and 4 bases at J, with 13 bases between the two ends. The CDR3 consists of 16 residues. The germline CDR1 and CDR2 sequences are LGHDT and YNNKEL (reference sequence).

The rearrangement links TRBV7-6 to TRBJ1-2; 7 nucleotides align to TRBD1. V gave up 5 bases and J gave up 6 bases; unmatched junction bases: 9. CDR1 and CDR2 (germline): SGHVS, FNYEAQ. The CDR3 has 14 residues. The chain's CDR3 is CASSLGEGGDGYTF. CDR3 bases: TGTGCCAGCAGCCTTGGGGAAGGGGGCGATGGCTACACCTTC.

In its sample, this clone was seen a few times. CDR3 DNA: TGTGCCAGCAGCCAAGCCACCGTGTCAGGGGCCGTTGGCTACACCTTC. This codes for CASSQATVSGAVGYTF. V gene TRBV4-2 combines with J gene TRBJ1-2, with D maybe TRBD1 (6 bases). Trimming shortened V by 1 base and J by 7 bases, and 19 bases separated the two germline ends. CDR1 is LGHNA, CDR2 YNFKEQ, per germline. There are 16 residues in the CDR3.

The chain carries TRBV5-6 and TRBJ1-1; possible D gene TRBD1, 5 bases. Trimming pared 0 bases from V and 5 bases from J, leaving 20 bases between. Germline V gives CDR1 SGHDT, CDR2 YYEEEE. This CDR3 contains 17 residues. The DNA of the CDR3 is TGTGCCAGCAGCTTGGAGGGCGTGGGCAGGGTTTTTACTGAAGCTTTCTTT. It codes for CASSLEGVGRVFTEAFF.

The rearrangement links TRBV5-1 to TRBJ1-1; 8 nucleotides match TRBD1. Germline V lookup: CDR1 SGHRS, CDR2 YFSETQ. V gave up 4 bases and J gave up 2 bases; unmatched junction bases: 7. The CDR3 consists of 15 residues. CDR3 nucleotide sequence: TGCGCCAGCAGCCCGCAGACAGGGGCCAACACTGAAGCTTTCTTT. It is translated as CASSPQTGANTEAFF.

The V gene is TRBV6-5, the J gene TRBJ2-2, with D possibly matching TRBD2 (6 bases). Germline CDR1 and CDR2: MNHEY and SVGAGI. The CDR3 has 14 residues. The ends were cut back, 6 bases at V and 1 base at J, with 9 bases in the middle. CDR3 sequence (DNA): TGTGCCAGCAGGGGGACTCGGAACACCGGGGAGCTGTTTTTT. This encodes CASRGTRNTGELFF.

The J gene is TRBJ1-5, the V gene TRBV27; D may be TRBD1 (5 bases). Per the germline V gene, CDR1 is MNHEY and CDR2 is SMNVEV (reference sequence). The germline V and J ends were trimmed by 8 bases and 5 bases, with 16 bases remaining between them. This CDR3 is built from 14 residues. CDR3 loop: CASASPGGDQPQHF. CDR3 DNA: TGTGCCAGCGCTTCCCCGGGGGGGGATCAGCCCCAGCATTTT.

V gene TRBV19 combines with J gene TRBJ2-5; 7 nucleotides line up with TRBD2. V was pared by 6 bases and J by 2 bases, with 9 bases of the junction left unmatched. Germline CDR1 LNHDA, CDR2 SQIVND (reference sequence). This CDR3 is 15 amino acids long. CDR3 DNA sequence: TGTGCCAGTAGGCCCCATGGGACTACACAAGAGACCCAGTACTTC. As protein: CASRPHGTTQETQYF.